Listed below are T cell receptor beta chains from one sample, sequenced in a study of monozygotic twins with inflammatory bowel disease. Using the 5' RACE reads, TCRdb records one entry per CDR3 protein without DNA. This sample's clone table lists fewer than 400,000 distinct CDR3 sequences. Sequencing was performed on blood. The receptors here all came from a human donor with ulcerative colitis or Crohn's disease, or a healthy co-twin of an affected twin (not recorded which). Both conserved end residues are part of each CDR3.

V gene	J gene	CDR3 protein
TRBV20-1	TRBJ2-5	CSASVQGVTQYF
TRBV18	TRBJ2-1	CASSPDRGTYNEQFF
TRBV6-2/TRBV6-3	TRBJ2-3	CASSYSTSRRNTQYF
TRBV4-1	TRBJ1-3	CASSQEESTEFSGNTIYF
TRBV7-2	TRBJ1-1	CASSSSGGTEAFF
TRBV12-3/TRBV12-4	TRBJ2-1	CASSRWKGLAGGIYNEQFF
TRBV7-8	TRBJ2-7	CASSLDWGLEQYF
TRBV5-1	TRBJ2-5	CASSQGTGKETQYF
TRBV7-2	TRBJ2-3	CASSPFGGGGPDTQYF
TRBV5-1	TRBJ2-1	CASRSEGTGTNEQFF
TRBV7-8	TRBJ2-2	CASSPQPGGELFF
TRBV13	TRBJ2-3	CASSLRRAGSQYF
TRBV30	TRBJ2-1	CAWRSLAGAFSYNEQFF
TRBV19	TRBJ2-3	CASSPGSHTQYF